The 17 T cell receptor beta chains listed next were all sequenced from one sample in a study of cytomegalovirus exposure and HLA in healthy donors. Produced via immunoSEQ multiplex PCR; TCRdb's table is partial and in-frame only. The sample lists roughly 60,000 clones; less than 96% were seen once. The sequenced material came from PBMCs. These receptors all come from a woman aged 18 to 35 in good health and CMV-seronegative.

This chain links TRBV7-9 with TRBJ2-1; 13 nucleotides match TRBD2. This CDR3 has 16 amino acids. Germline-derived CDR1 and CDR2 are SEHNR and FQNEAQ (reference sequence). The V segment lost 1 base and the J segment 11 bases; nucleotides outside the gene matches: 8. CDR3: CASSLVPGTSGTQQFF. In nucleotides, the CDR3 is TGTGCCAGCAGCTTAGTCCCCGGGACTAGCGGGACTCAGCAGTTCTTC.

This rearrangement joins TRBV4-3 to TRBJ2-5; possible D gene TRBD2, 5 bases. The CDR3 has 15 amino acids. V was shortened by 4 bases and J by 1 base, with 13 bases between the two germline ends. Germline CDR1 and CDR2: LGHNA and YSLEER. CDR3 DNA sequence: TGCGCCAGCAGCCCCCGGGCTAGCCTCCAAGAGACCCAGTACTTC. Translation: CASSPRASLQETQYF.

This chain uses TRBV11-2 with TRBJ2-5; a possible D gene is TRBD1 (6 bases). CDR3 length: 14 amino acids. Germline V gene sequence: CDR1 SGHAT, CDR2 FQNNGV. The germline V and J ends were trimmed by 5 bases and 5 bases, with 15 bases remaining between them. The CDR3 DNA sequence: TGTGCCAGCAGCCCCACAGGGTCGGGGGAGACCCAGTACTTC. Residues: CASSPTGSGETQYF.

This CDR3 is CASSQAEGLGTYEQYF. The CDR3 DNA sequence: TGCGCCAGCAGCCAAGCAGAGGGACTAGGGACCTACGAGCAGTACTTC. The V call is TRBV4-1, the J call TRBJ2-7, with 8 positions matching TRBD2. CDR1 is MGHRA, CDR2 YSYEKL, per germline. The trim removed 1 base at V and 2 bases at J, leaving 7 bases unmatched. The CDR3 contains 16 residues.

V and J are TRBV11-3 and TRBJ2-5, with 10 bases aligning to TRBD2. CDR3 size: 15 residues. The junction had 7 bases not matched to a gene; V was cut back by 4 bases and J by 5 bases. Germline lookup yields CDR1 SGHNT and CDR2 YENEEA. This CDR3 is CASSSKLAGMETQYF. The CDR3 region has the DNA TGTGCCAGCAGCTCGAAACTAGCGGGGATGGAGACCCAGTACTTC.

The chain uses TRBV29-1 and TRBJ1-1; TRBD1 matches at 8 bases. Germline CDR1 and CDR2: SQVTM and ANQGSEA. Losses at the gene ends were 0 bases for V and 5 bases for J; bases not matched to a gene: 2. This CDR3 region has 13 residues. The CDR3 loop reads CSVEDRGRTEAFF. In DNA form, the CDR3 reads TGCAGCGTTGAAGACAGGGGGCGTACTGAAGCTTTCTTT.

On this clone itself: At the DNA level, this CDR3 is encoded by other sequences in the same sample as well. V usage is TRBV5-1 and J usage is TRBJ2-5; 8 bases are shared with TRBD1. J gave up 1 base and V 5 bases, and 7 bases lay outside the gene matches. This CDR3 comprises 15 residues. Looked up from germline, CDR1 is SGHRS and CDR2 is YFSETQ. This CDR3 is CASSWGQVVQETQYF. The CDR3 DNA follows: TGCGCCAGCAGTTGGGGACAGGTTGTCCAAGAGACCCAGTACTTC. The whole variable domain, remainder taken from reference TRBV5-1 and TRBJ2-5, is KAGVTQTPRYLIKTRGQQVTLSCSPISGHRSVSWYQQTPGQGLQFLFEYFSETQRNKGNFPGRFSGRQFSNSRSEMNVSTLELGDSALYLCASSWGQVVQETQYFGPGTRLLVL.

This chain's CDR3 is CAWSVGHNTEAFF. For the CDR3, the DNA is TGTGCCTGGAGTGTGGGGCACAACACTGAAGCTTTCTTT. This chain uses TRBV30 with TRBJ1-1; a weak D match, TRBD1 (5 bases). The V end lost 0 bases, the J end lost 2 bases, and 7 bases lay between the germline ends. This CDR3 has 13 residues. Germline V CDR1 and CDR2: GTSNPN, SVGIG (reference sequence).

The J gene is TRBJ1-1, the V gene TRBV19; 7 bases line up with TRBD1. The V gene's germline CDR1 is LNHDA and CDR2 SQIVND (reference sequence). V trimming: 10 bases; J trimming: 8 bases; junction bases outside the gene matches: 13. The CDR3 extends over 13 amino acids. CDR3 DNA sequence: TGTGCCACTTCAGACAGGGCGGTGGGGGAAGCTTTCTTT. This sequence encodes CATSDRAVGEAFF.

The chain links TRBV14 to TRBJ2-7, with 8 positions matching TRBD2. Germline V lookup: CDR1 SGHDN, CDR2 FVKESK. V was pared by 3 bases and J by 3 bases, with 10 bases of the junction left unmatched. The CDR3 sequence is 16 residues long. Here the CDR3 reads CASSHPKGRGDYEQYF. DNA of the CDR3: TGTGCCAGCAGCCACCCCAAGGGGCGGGGGGACTACGAGCAGTACTTC.

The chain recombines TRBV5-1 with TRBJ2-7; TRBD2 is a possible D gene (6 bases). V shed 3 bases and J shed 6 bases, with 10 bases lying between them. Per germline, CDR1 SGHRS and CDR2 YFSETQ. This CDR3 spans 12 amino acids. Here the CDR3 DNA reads TGCGCCAGCAGCTGGTCTAGCGCCGAGCAGTACTTC. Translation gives CASSWSSAEQYF.

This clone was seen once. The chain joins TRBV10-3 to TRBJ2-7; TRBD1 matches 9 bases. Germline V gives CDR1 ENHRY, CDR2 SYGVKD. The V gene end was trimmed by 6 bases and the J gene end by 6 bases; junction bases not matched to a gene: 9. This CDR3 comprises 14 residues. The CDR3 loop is CAISRDRVPGEQYF. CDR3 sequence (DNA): TGTGCCATCAGCCGGGACAGGGTACCGGGCGAGCAGTACTTC.

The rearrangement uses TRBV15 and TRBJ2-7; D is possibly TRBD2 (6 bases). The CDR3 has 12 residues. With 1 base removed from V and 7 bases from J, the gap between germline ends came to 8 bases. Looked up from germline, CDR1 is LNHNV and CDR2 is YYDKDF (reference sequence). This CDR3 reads CATSRARGEQYF. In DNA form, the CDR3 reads TGTGCCACCAGCAGAGCCCGGGGGGAGCAGTACTTC.

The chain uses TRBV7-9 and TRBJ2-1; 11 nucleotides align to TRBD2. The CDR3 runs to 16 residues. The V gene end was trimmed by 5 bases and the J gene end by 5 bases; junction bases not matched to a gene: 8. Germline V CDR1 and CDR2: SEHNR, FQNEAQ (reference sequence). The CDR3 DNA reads TGTGCCAGCAGCCCAAGACTAGCGGGGCAACACAATGAGCAGTTCTTC. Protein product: CASSPRLAGQHNEQFF.

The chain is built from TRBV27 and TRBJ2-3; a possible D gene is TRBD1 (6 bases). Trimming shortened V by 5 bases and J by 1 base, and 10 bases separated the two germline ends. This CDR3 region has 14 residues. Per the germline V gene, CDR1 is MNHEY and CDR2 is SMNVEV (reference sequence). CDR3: CASSSRQGTDTQYF. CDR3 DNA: TGTGCCAGCAGTAGCAGACAGGGCACAGATACGCAGTATTTT.

As DNA, the CDR3 is TGTGCCAGCAGCCTGTCCGGACAGGGGGCGAGTGAAAAACTGTTTTTT. Translated: CASSLSGQGASEKLFF. The chain is built from TRBV5-4 and TRBJ1-4, with TRBD1 identical over 11 bases. The CDR3 consists of 16 residues. Germline lookup yields CDR1 SGHNT and CDR2 YYREEE (reference sequence). V gave up 4 bases and J gave up 7 bases; unmatched junction bases: 9.

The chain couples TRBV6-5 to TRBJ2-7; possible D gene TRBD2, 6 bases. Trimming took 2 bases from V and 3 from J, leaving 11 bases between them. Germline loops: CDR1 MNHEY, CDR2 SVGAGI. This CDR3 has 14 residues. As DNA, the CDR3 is TGTGCCAGCAGTTACGAGGGCGGGGTCTACGAGCAGTACTTC. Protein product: CASSYEGGVYEQYF.